Listed below are T cell receptor beta chains from one sample, sequenced in a study of persistence of HIV-infected CD4 T cells. The antigens these receptors bind are not known. The assay was immunoSEQ multiplex PCR, and TCRdb's table has in-frame clones only and misses some. This sample has 64,000 or so clones, with just under 75% found just once. This material consisted of CD4+ T cells sorted from PBMCs after approximately 20-hour stimulation, taken from a patient who received antiretroviral therapy. The receptors originated from an adult man with HIV who was CMV-seropositive. Each CDR3 is given with its conserved first and last residue. The D gene is left open where the match is weak. The size of a clone is reported for some rows only, either as once, few or many, or as a class for expanded clones.

TRBV12-3/TRBV12-4	-	few	TRBJ1-5	TGTGCCAGCAAGGGGGGGGCAGGTCAGCCCCAGCATTTT	CASKGGAGQPQHF
TRBV10-2	TRBD1	-	TRBJ2-3	TGCGCCAGCAAACGAGGGGGCGGCACAGATACGCAGTATTTT	CASKRGGGTDTQYF
TRBV5-1	-	-	TRBJ2-7	TGCGCCAGCAGTTATCAGGTCGGTGACGAGCAGTACTTC	CASSYQVGDEQYF
TRBV6-5	-	-	TRBJ1-1	TGTGCCAGCAGTTATCGCCGAAGGGAAACTGAAGCTTTCTTT	CASSYRRRETEAFF
TRBV21-1	-	-	TRBJ2-3	TGTGCCAGCACGCTGACTAGCGGGGGGGCCGTCAGCACAGATACGCAGTATTTT	CASTLTSGGAVSTDTQYF
TRBV28	-	-	TRBJ1-3	TGTGCCAGCCAACGCAACTCCGATGGCATATATTTT	CASQRNSDGIYF
TRBV5-1	TRBD1	-	TRBJ1-1	TGCGCCAGCAGCCTTCGACAGGGGAAGAATGAAGCTTTCTTT	CASSLRQGKNEAFF
TRBV2	TRBD1	-	TRBJ1-4	TGTGCCAGCAGTGAAGGGGGACAGCGAAATGAAAAACTGTTTTTT	CASSEGGQRNEKLFF
TRBV5-1	-	-	TRBJ2-7	TGCGCCAGCAGCTTGGCCACGGGACCGACCTACGAGCAGTACTTC	CASSLATGPTYEQYF
TRBV10-3	-	few	TRBJ1-2	TGTGCCATCGGGACCCAAGTCTATGGCTACACCTTC	CAIGTQVYGYTF
TRBV10-3	-	-	TRBJ1-6	TGTGCCATCAGGGGAGGGTCCGGATCACCCCTCCACTTT	CAIRGGSGSPLHF
TRBV15	-	-	TRBJ1-1	TGTGCCACCAGCAGAGCTCAGGACAACACTGAAGCTTTCTTT	CATSRAQDNTEAFF
TRBV6-2/TRBV6-3	TRBD1	-	TRBJ2-2	TGTGCCAGCAGTACAGGGGGCGGAAGGGCCGGGGAGCTGTTTTTT	CASSTGGGRAGELFF
TRBV7-2	-	few	TRBJ2-1	TGTGCCAGCAGCTTAGACTCAGGGGGGTGGTATGAGCAGTTCTTC	CASSLDSGGWYEQFF
TRBV27	TRBD1	few	TRBJ2-2	TGTGCCAGCAGTCCCGGGACAGGGAGAACCGGGGAGCTGTTTTTT	CASSPGTGRTGELFF
TRBV5-4	TRBD2	-	TRBJ2-3	TGTGCCAGCAGCTTCACTAGCGGGGAGGGTACGCAGTATTTT	CASSFTSGEGTQYF
TRBV28	TRBD2	once	TRBJ2-7	TGTGCCAGCAGCCCCACTAGCGGGGGATCCTACGAGCAGTACTTC	CASSPTSGGSYEQYF
TRBV10-3	-	-	TRBJ1-2	TGTGCCATCAGTGACGGCCATGAGGGTGGCTACACCTTC	CAISDGHEGGYTF
TRBV24-1	-	-	TRBJ2-1	TGTGCCACCAGTGAGGGGCGGGGTGACTCCTACAATGAGCAGTTCTTC	CATSEGRGDSYNEQFF
TRBV7-2	-	-	TRBJ1-2	TGTGCCAGCAGCTCCGGAGGGACTAACTATGGCTACACCTTC	CASSSGGTNYGYTF
TRBV5-1	TRBD1	-	TRBJ2-7	TGCGCCAGCACTTCGGGACAGGCGCCCTACGAGCAGTACTTC	CASTSGQAPYEQYF
TRBV5-1	-	few	TRBJ1-6	TGCGCCAGCAGCTCCGGTACAGGTACCTCCTATAATTCACCCCTCCACTTT	CASSSGTGTSYNSPLHF
TRBV2	-	-	TRBJ1-1	TGTGCCAGCAGTGGGCTCATGAACACTGAAGCTTTCTTT	CASSGLMNTEAFF
TRBV27	TRBD1	medium-sized	TRBJ1-2	TGTGCCAGCAGTTTGGCCCCGGGGCAGGGGGCGGGCTATGGCTACACCTTC	CASSLAPGQGAGYGYTF